The present TCR beta chain was sequenced within a study of shared clonotypes between healthy human individuals. Study at large: Aged between 18 and 49, the donors were a couple of women and three men. General study findings and limits: Read depth was anticipated to influence clonotype sharing among donors.

CD45RO-negative, CCR7-positively selected cells formed the naive CD8 fraction, excluding terminally differentiated effector memory CD45RA+ cells. The length of the CDR3 is 13 residues. Trimming cost V 5 bases and J 5 bases, with 13 bases left between them. From germline, CDR1 is SEHNR and CDR2 FQNEAQ (reference sequence). Remarks on this clone: Antigen: not known.

Deep-level running was used for the assay. The genomic DNA of each subset was split evenly across several immunoSEQ plates. Clones were read by immunoSEQ multiplex PCR, and TCRdb kept only the in-frame ones, dropping some. The top ten hold more than 0.95% of the sample, which has over 2 million clones, about 95% seen once. This sequence joins TRBV7-9 and TRBJ2-7; D is unclear. The sequence came from a man between 18 and 29 years old in good health. Material: naive CD8+ T cells sorted from blood. CDR3 DNA sequence: TGTGCCAGCAGCGAGGCAGTTTCGGACGAGCAGTACTTC. Protein: CASSEAVSDEQYF.